This T cell receptor beta chain is drawn from a study of CD8 T cells in Susac syndrome. Germline CDR1 is SQVTM and CDR2 is ANQGSEA. This CDR3 has 14 residues. V lost 3 bases and J 3 bases, leaving 14 bases between the germline ends. Random hexamers primed reverse transcription of 0.5 to 1 ug RNA. The immunoSEQ assay covered 54 Vbeta and 13 Jbeta segments for CDR3. TCRdb redid the calling of the immunoSEQ multiplex PCR reads with MiXCR, one entry per CDR3 protein. The data contain about 210,000 distinct CDR3 sequences, 95% of them singletons. The specimen was CD4+ T cells from PBMCs. The genes are TRBV29-1 and TRBJ1-2; D might be TRBD1 (5 bases). This receptor was taken from a human donor with multiple sclerosis. The DNA for the CDR3 is TGCAGCGTTGACCGGGGGAAGTTCGACTATGGCTACACCTTC. This translates into CSVDRGKFDYGYTF.